The rows below give T cell receptor beta chains drawn from one sample of a study of blood T cell repertoires in COVID-19. The protocol was immunoSEQ multiplex PCR, while the TCRdb copy is restricted to in-frame clones and leaves out a portion. The sample carries around 300,000 clones, approximately 87% recorded once. The sequenced material came from PBMCs or T cells enriched from blood (not recorded which). Receptors originate from a woman in her thirties who had recovered from COVID-19. The CDR3 runs from the conserved cysteine through the conserved F or W. A D gene is named only where the DNA matches it firmly. Size is omitted from some rows. Given values are once, few, many or a class for expanded clones.

>TRBJ1-6|TRBV13|NA|NA
TGTGCCAGCAGTTTTAGTTCTAGTGCGGGGCCCCTCCACTTT
CASSFSSSAGPLHF
>TRBJ1-3|TRBV6-4|NA|NA
TGTGCCAGCAGTGACCCAACAAAGACTACATGGCGGGAGAGGAATTCATATTTT
CASSDPTKTTWRERNSYF
>TRBJ2-1|TRBV4-3|many|TRBD2
TGCGCCAGCAGCCCTGGGACTAGCGGGGGTAAAGGATGGTTCTTC
CASSPGTSGGKGWFF
>TRBJ2-5|TRBV5-1|NA|NA
TGCGCCAGCAGCTTGGGGGATAGCGGTCAAGAGACCCAGTACTTC
CASSLGDSGQETQYF
>TRBJ1-5|TRBV23-1|few|NA
TGCGCCATCAAATTCAGCAATCAGCCCCAGCATTTT
CAIKFSNQPQHF
>TRBJ1-2|TRBV3-1/TRBV3-2|few|NA
TGTGCCAGCAGCCAAGATTTGGCGGAGTTATATGGCTACACCTTC
CASSQDLAELYGYTF
>TRBJ2-5|TRBV5-1|NA|NA
TGCGCCAGCAGCAGCGGGACAACCCAAGAGACCCAGTACTTC
CASSSGTTQETQYF
>TRBJ1-2|TRBV9|NA|NA
TGTGCCAGCAGCCTCCGACACGTTAACTATGGCTACACCTTC
CASSLRHVNYGYTF
>TRBJ1-5|TRBV4-1|NA|TRBD1
TGCGCCAGCAGCCAAGATACGGACAGGGGCAATCAGCCCCAGCATTTT
CASSQDTDRGNQPQHF
>TRBJ2-3|TRBV29-1|once|NA
TGCAGCGTTGATACGTTTGCCAGTCTCACAGATACGCAGTATTTT
CSVDTFASLTDTQYF
>TRBJ1-5|TRBV19|NA|TRBD1
TGTGCCAGCCTGGACAGGGTAGCCAATCAGCCCCAGCATTTT
CASLDRVANQPQHF
>TRBJ1-2|TRBV25-1|once|NA
TGTGCCAGCAGTGAATTAGGGGACACATCTGGCTACACCTTC
CASSELGDTSGYTF
>TRBJ2-1|TRBV5-1|NA|TRBD2
TGCGCCAGCAGCTTGGCCGTAGCGGGGGGGCTCTACAATGAGCAGTTCTTC
CASSLAVAGGLYNEQFF
>TRBJ1-2|TRBV11-2|NA|NA
TGTGCCAGCAGCTCCTGGACAGAAAAATACTTC
CASSSWTEKYF
>TRBJ1-4|TRBV19|NA|TRBD1
TGTGCCAGTAGTGACCCCGGGACAGGCGTTGAAAAACTGTTTTTT
CASSDPGTGVEKLFF
>TRBJ1-2|TRBV19|NA|NA
TGTGCCAGTAGTGGATTCGGGTATGGCTACACCTTC
CASSGFGYGYTF
>TRBJ1-2|TRBV7-8|NA|NA
TGTGCCAGCAGCCCCCTCCTGGGGAGCTATGGCTACACCTTC
CASSPLLGSYGYTF
>TRBJ1-1|TRBV3-1/TRBV3-2|NA|NA
TGTGCCAGCAGCCAGGGTGGGAGCGGAACTGAAGCTTTCTTT
CASSQGGSGTEAFF
>TRBJ1-3|TRBV24-1|NA|TRBD1
TGTGCCACCAGTGTTAACAGGGGAACCTCTGGAAACACCATATATTTT
CATSVNRGTSGNTIYF
>TRBJ1-3|TRBV15|NA|NA
TGTGCCACCAGCAGAGCTACAGGGACAAGTGGAAACACCATATATTTT
CATSRATGTSGNTIYF
>TRBJ1-1|TRBV7-2|once|NA
TGTGCCAGCAGCACTTACGACAGGATGAACACTGAAGCTTTCTTT
CASSTYDRMNTEAFF
>TRBJ1-1|TRBV5-1|NA|NA
TGCGCCAGCAGCCCATTTGTGAGAGACAGCACCTTGAACACTGAAGCTTTCTTT
CASSPFVRDSTLNTEAFF
>TRBJ1-1|TRBV9|NA|NA
TGTGCCAGCAGCGCCCAACGGGGGGACACTGAAGCTTTCTTT
CASSAQRGDTEAFF
>TRBJ1-1|TRBV5-1|few|NA
TGCGCCAGCCGGCGCCAGGGGTTTGTGGACACTGAAGCTTTCTTT
CASRRQGFVDTEAFF
>TRBJ1-6|TRBV10-3|NA|NA
TGTGCCATCAGTGGCGAGACAGCTAATTCACCCCTCCACTTT
CAISGETANSPLHF
>TRBJ1-1|TRBV7-2|NA|NA
TGTGCCAGCAGCTTAGCCGGACAAGGGGTTAAAGCTTTCTTT
CASSLAGQGVKAFF
>TRBJ1-5|TRBV10-3|NA|TRBD1
TGTGCCATCAGTGAGTGGGGGACAGGGGATAATCAGCCCCAGCATTTT
CAISEWGTGDNQPQHF
>TRBJ2-7|TRBV3-1/TRBV3-2|once|NA
TGTGCCAGCAGCCTGCAACATTCCTACGAGCAGTACTTC
CASSLQHSYEQYF
>TRBJ1-4|TRBV5-6|NA|TRBD1
TGTGCCAGCAACCGGGACAGCCTAAATGAAAAACTGTTTTTT
CASNRDSLNEKLFF
>TRBJ2-2|TRBV2|NA|NA
TGTGCCAGCAGGGGCGGCCCCGGGACACCGAACACCGGGGAGCTGTTTTTT
CASRGGPGTPNTGELFF
>TRBJ2-7|TRBV29-1|NA|NA
TGCAGCGTTTCACAGGGTTACGAGCAGTACTTC
CSVSQGYEQYF
>TRBJ1-5|TRBV2|NA|NA
TGTGCCAGCAGTTCCAGGGTGGGTCTCAATCAGCCCCAGCATTTT
CASSSRVGLNQPQHF
>TRBJ1-4|TRBV5-5|NA|NA
TGTGCCAGCAGCTTGGCGCCCACAGGTTCTGAAAAACTGTTTTTT
CASSLAPTGSEKLFF
>TRBJ1-3|TRBV6-2/TRBV6-3|NA|TRBD1
TGTGCCAGCAGTTGGACAGGCATCTCTGGAAACACCATATATTTT
CASSWTGISGNTIYF
>TRBJ2-5|TRBV2|NA|TRBD1
TGTGCCAGCAGTGTGGACAGGGAAGAGACCCAGTACTTC
CASSVDREETQYF
>TRBJ2-3|TRBV11-3|NA|NA
TGTGCCAGCAGCCACGACCGGGGAGATACGCAGTATTTT
CASSHDRGDTQYF
>TRBJ1-2|TRBV25-1|NA|NA
TGTGCCAGCAGTACTAACAGGGTCTACACCTTC
CASSTNRVYTF
>TRBJ1-2|TRBV6-1|NA|NA
TGTGCCAGCAGTGAAGTGACAGGAGTATATGGCTACACCTTC
CASSEVTGVYGYTF
>TRBJ2-7|TRBV7-9|NA|NA
TGTGCCAGCAGCTCCCAAGGGAGCTCCTACGAGCAGTACTTC
CASSSQGSSYEQYF
>TRBJ1-6|TRBV12-5|NA|TRBD1
TGTGCTAGTGGGGTGACAGGGGACTCACCCCTCCACTTT
CASGVTGDSPLHF
>TRBJ2-5|TRBV2|once|NA
TGTGCCAGCAGTGACAGGGGAACTCAAGAGACCCAGTACTTC
CASSDRGTQETQYF
>TRBJ2-3|TRBV5-1|NA|NA
TGCGCCAGCAGCCCCGTGAGGGACACAGATACGCAGTATTTT
CASSPVRDTDTQYF
>TRBJ1-2|TRBV16|NA|TRBD1
TGTGCCAGCAGCGACCCGACAGGGCCCGACTATGGCTACACCTTC
CASSDPTGPDYGYTF
>TRBJ2-7|TRBV7-9|NA|NA
TGTGCCAGCCGCTTTGCCGGGGGAGAGCAGTACTTC
CASRFAGGEQYF
>TRBJ1-4|TRBV5-1|NA|NA
TGCGCCAGCAGCTTGGGGTGGGCAAATGAAAAACTGTTTTTT
CASSLGWANEKLFF
>TRBJ1-3|TRBV7-9|once|NA
TGTGCCAGCAGCGAAGGGAGCGCTGGAAACACCATATATTTT
CASSEGSAGNTIYF
>TRBJ1-2|TRBV5-1|NA|NA
TGCGCCAGCAGCTTGGAGGCAGGGTACGGCTACACCTTC
CASSLEAGYGYTF
>TRBJ2-3|TRBV7-3|NA|NA
TGTGCCAGCAGCCGTAACGGCGGGGGCCTCACAGATACGCAGTATTTT
CASSRNGGGLTDTQYF
>TRBJ2-3|TRBV28|few|NA
TGTGCCAGCAGGTTAGGGACATCCACAGATACGCAGTATTTT
CASRLGTSTDTQYF
>TRBJ2-1|TRBV5-1|NA|TRBD2
TGCGCCAGCAGCATAAGCGGGGGCTCCTACAATGAGCAGTTCTTC
CASSISGGSYNEQFF
>TRBJ1-6|TRBV28|NA|TRBD1
TGTGCCAGCAGCCCTGGCTTGACAGGGCACTCACCCCTCCACTTT
CASSPGLTGHSPLHF
>TRBJ2-7|TRBV9|NA|TRBD1
TGTGCCAGCAGCGACAACAGGGGGGCCGAGCAGTACTTC
CASSDNRGAEQYF
>TRBJ2-1|TRBV27|once|NA
TGTGCCACCAGCAGGGCAGGGGACAATGAGCAGTTCTTC
CATSRAGDNEQFF
>TRBJ1-1|TRBV10-3|NA|NA
TGTGCCATCAGTGACGAACTGACAGGCCGTGAAGCTTTCTTT
CAISDELTGREAFF
>TRBJ2-7|TRBV27|NA|TRBD2
TGTGCCAGCAGTTTAGATCGGGGGGGCCACGAGCAGTACTTC
CASSLDRGGHEQYF
>TRBJ1-1|TRBV2|NA|NA
TGTGCCAGCAGTAAGGGTGGGGCGGGGTTCAACACTGAAGCTTTCTTT
CASSKGGAGFNTEAFF
>TRBJ1-2|TRBV5-4|NA|TRBD1
TGTGCCAGCAGCGACCGGACAGGTTCTAACTATGGCTACACCTTC
CASSDRTGSNYGYTF
>TRBJ2-1|TRBV28|NA|NA
TGTGCCAGCAGTTTCTACGGGTCCTCCTACAATGAGCAGTTCTTC
CASSFYGSSYNEQFF